This T cell receptor beta chain originates from a study of chemoradiotherapy in HPV16-positive cancers. The wider study: A couple of HPV16-positive patients' cells yielded candidate HPV-specific clones and common motifs. Points from the study as a whole: Candidate HPV-specific clones and E7-related TCR motifs grew in tumor during treatment. Functional assays defining HPV-specific T cells used only a couple of HPV16-positive patients.

Assay used: immunoSEQ multiplex PCR; TCRdb lists only in-frame clones, some missing. The sample has about 27,000 clones; about 93% are singletons. About this clone: Its antigen is undetermined.

The specimen was blood, collected from a patient who underwent chemoradiotherapy. The sequence derives from a human donor with HPV-associated anogenital cancer.

CDR3 loop: CASSYEERLTGELFF. CDR3 DNA sequence: TGTGCCAGCAGTTATGAAGAGCGGCTCACCGGGGAGCTGTTTTTT. The chain combines TRBV6-6 with TRBJ2-2; D possibly corresponds to TRBD2 (5 bases). Germline CDR1 is MNHNY and CDR2 is SVGAGI (reference sequence). V was pared by 3 bases and J by 4 bases, with 12 bases between. There are 15 residues in the CDR3.